The 4 T cell receptor beta chains below all came from one sample that was sequenced in a study of blood T cell repertoires in COVID-19. The protocol was immunoSEQ multiplex PCR, while the TCRdb copy is restricted to in-frame clones and leaves out a portion. The sample yields about 400,000 clones, around 87% seen once. The sequencing input was PBMCs or T cells enriched from blood (not recorded which). Receptors originate from a woman in her 30s with acute COVID-19.

The chain carries TRBV15 and TRBJ1-1; D is ambiguous. Trimming took off 6 bases at V and 10 bases at J, with 21 bases between the two ends. Germline V lookup: CDR1 LNHNV, CDR2 YYDKDF (reference sequence). The CDR3 has 14 amino acids. CDR3 loop: CATRIDSNTVGAFF. CDR3 bases: TGTGCCACCAGAATAGATTCCAACACAGTGGGAGCTTTCTTT.

This chain links TRBV29-1 with TRBJ2-1, with TRBD2 matching 7 bases. CDR3 length equals 15 residues. Germline-derived CDR1 and CDR2 are SQVTM and ANQGSEA. V shed 0 bases, J shed 6 bases, and the junction held 8 bases outside the gene matches. The CDR3 DNA reads TGCAGCGTTGAAGATCCGCGGGGGAGAGGCAATGAGCAGTTCTTC. This encodes CSVEDPRGRGNEQFF.

The V gene is TRBV27, the J gene TRBJ2-3, with TRBD2 identical over 9 bases. V dropped 2 bases and J dropped 1; count of bases not matched to a gene: 4. This CDR3 is 16 amino acids long. Germline V gene lookup returns CDR1 MNHEY and CDR2 SMNVEV (reference sequence). The DNA for the CDR3 is TGTGCCAGCAGTTTAAGCGGGGGGTGGGGCACAGATACGCAGTATTTT. Protein product: CASSLSGGWGTDTQYF.

The chain recombines TRBV7-3 with TRBJ2-7; 9 nucleotides agree with TRBD2. The CDR3 totals 15 residues. The junction had 10 bases not matched to a gene; V was cut back by 5 bases and J by 5 bases. From germline, CDR1 is SGHTA and CDR2 FQGTGA. CDR3 DNA sequence: TGTGCCAGCAGCATCGGGACTAGCAGCGGCGACGAGCAGTACTTC. Protein sequence: CASSIGTSSGDEQYF.